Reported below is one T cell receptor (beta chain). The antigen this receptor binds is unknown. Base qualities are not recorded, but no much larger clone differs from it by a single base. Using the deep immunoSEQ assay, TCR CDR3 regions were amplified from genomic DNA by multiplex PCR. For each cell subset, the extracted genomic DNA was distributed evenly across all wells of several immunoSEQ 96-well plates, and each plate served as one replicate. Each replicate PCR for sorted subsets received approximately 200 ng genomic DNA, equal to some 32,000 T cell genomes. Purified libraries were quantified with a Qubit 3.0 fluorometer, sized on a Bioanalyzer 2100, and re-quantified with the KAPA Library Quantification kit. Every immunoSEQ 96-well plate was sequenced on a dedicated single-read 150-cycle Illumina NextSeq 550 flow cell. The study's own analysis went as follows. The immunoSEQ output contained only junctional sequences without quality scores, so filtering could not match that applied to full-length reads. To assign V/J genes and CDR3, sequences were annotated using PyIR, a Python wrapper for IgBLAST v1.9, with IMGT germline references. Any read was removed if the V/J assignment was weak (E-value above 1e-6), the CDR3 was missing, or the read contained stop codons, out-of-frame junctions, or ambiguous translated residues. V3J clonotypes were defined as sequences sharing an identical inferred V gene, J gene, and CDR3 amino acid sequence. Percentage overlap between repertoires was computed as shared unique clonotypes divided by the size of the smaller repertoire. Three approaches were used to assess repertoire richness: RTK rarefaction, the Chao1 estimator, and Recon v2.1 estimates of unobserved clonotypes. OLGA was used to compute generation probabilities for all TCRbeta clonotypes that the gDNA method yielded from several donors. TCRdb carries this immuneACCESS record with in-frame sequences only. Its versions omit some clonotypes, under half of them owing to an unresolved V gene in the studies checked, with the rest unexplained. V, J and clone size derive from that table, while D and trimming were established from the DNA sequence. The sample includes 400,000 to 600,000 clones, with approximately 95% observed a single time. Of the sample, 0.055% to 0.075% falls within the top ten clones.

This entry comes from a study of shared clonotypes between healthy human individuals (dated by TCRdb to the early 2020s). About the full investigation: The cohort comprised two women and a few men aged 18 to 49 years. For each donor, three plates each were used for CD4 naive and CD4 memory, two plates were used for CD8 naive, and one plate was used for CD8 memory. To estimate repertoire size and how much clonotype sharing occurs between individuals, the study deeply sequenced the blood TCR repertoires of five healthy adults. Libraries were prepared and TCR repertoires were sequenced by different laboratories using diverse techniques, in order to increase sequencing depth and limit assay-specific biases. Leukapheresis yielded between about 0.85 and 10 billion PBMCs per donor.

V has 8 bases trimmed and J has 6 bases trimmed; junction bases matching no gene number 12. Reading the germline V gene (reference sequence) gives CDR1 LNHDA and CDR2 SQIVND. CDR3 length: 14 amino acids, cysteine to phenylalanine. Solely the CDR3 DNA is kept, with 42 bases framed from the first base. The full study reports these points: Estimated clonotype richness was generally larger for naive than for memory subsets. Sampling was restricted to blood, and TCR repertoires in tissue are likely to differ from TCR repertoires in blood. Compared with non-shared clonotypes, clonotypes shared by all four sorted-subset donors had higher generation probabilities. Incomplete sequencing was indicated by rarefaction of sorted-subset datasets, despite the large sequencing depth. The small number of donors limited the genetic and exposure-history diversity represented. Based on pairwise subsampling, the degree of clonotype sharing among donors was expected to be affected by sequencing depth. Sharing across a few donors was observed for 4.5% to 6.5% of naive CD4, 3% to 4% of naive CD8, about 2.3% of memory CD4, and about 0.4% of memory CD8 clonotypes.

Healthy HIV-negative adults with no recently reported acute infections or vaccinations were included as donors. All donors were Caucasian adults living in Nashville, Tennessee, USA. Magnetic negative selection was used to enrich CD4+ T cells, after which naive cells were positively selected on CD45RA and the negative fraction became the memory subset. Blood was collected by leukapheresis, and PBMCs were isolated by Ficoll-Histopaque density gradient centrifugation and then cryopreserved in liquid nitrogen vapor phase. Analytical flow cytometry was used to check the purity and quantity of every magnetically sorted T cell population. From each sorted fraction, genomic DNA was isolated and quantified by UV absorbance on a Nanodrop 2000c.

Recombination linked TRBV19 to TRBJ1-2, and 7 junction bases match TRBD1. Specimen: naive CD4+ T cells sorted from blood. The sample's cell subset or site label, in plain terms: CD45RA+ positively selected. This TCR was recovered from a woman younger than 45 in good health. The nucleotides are TGTGCCAGTGCCCAGGGGGACACCAGGAATGGCTACACCTTC. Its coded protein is CASAQGDTRNGYTF. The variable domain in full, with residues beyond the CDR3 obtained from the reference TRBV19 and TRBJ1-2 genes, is DGGITQSPKYLFRKEGQNVTLSCEQNLNHDAMYWYRQDPGQGLRLIYYSQIVNDFQKGDIAEGYSVSREKKESFPLTVTSAQKNPTAFYLCASAQGDTRNGYTFGSGTRLTVV.